This entry describes one TCR beta chain. Its target is unknown. This specimen comes from a study of beta chain features in type 1 diabetes. Study at large: Healthy donors resembled patients in age, gender and cell yields. Findings of the study overall: Type 1 diabetes patients had moderately but significantly shorter TCRB CDR3s in all four CD4+ subsets.

The sequenced template was cDNA made from the entire isolated RNA. Method: immunoSEQ multiplex PCR; TCRdb's copy keeps in-frame clones and lacks some. The sample has around 40,000 clones; around 52% are singletons. The CDR3 is 14 amino acids. V lost 6 bases and J 0 bases, leaving 10 bases between the germline ends. The germline V gene has CDR1 MDHEN and CDR2 SYDVKM. The clonotype originates from a woman aged 18-29 years in good health. The sample comprised Tregs from blood. This chain joins TRBV28 and TRBJ2-3; D is uncertain. CDR3 sequence reads: CASRLISSTDTQYF. The CDR3 coding sequence is TGTGCCAGCAGACTGATTTCTAGCACAGATACGCAGTATTTT.